These 20 T cell receptor beta chains originate from one sample sequenced in a study of CD8+ T cells in alopecia areata. Extracted RNA was reverse transcribed, and the resulting cDNA served as sequencing template. Data came from immunoSEQ multiplex PCR; TCRdb stores just in-frame clones and leaves some out. There are just over 5,500 clones in the sample; approximately 60% occur only once, and around 10% lies in the top ten. Lesional scalp punch biopsies and peripheral blood came from alopecia areata patients. The input for sequencing was skin, taken at week 0. These receptor sequences come from a human donor with alopecia areata.

The chain carries TRBV11-3 and TRBJ1-6; no clear D. This CDR3 is built from 15 residues. The germline V and J ends were trimmed by 5 bases and 6 bases, with 14 bases remaining between them. Germline loops: CDR1 SGHNT, CDR2 YENEEA. This CDR3 is CASSPKGVGNSPLHF. As DNA, the CDR3 is TGTGCCAGCAGCCCGAAGGGTGTTGGTAATTCACCCCTCCACTTT.

The chain has TRBV10-2 and TRBJ1-5; maybe TRBD1 (6 bases). V was trimmed by 8 bases and J by 5 bases, leaving 10 bases between them. Germline-derived CDR1 and CDR2 are WSHSY and SAAADI. The CDR3 covers 12 residues. CDR3: CASSQGYQPQHF. CDR3 nucleotide sequence: TGCGCCAGCTCACAGGGTTATCAGCCCCAGCATTTT.

The chain links TRBV7-2 to TRBJ2-1; perhaps TRBD1 as D (6 bases). The germline V and J ends were trimmed by 4 bases and 8 bases, with 18 bases remaining between them. From germline, CDR1 is SGHTA and CDR2 FQGNSA. The CDR3 sequence is 15 residues long. In DNA form, the CDR3 reads TGTGCCAGCAGCTATTCGGAAGGGGGTGTGGATGAGCAGTTCTTC. This gives the protein CASSYSEGGVDEQFF.

The chain combines TRBV6-5 with TRBJ2-2; TRBD1 matches 7 bases. The length of the CDR3 is 14 residues. Germline loops: CDR1 MNHEY, CDR2 SVGAGI. V dropped 6 bases and J dropped 4; count of bases not matched to a gene: 5. As DNA, the CDR3 is TGTGCCAGCAGGAGACAGGGCGGCACCGGGGAGCTGTTTTTT. Translated, it gives CASRRQGGTGELFF.

The table lists this clone with a few counts. The CDR3 DNA reads as TGTGCCAGCTGGGAGACAGGGAGGGGCTACACCTTC. Encoded protein: CASWETGRGYTF. The V and J genes are TRBV6-5 and TRBJ1-2; 7 bases line up with TRBD1. CDR3 length: 12 residues. Germline V gene lookup returns CDR1 MNHEY and CDR2 SVGAGI. The J segment lost 8 bases and the V segment lost 8 bases, leaving 8 bases of the junction unmatched.

The genes are TRBV14 and TRBJ2-7; no definite D call. Germline loops: CDR1 SGHDN, CDR2 FVKESK. The CDR3 runs 13 residues. With 1 base removed from V and 2 bases from J, the gap between germline ends came to 6 bases. The CDR3 DNA sequence: TGTGCCAGCAGCCAAGGGTTTACCTACGAGCAGTACTTC. Translation gives CASSQGFTYEQYF.

In the case of this clone: The same CDR3 arises from other DNA sequences in this sample as well. This chain connects TRBV7-9 to TRBJ1-6; no reliable D call. The CDR3 sequence is 16 residues long. Germline-derived CDR1 and CDR2 are SEHNR and FQNEAQ (reference sequence). Deletions cut 5 bases from V and 2 bases from J, with 13 bases between. The CDR3 DNA reads as TGTGCCAGCAGCACCCGGCGGGGAACCTATAATTCACCCCTCCACTTT. Translated, it gives CASSTRRGTYNSPLHF.

This chain connects TRBV7-9 to TRBJ1-6; no definite D call. CDR1 is SEHNR, CDR2 FQNEAQ, per germline (reference sequence). The CDR3 covers 14 residues. V lost 3 bases to trimming and J lost 10 bases, with 13 bases between them. The CDR3 nucleotides are TGTGCCAGCAGCTTGCTCATGGGAGCGTCACCCCTCCACTTT. Protein: CASSLLMGASPLHF.

The chain recombines TRBV30 with TRBJ1-6; 7 nucleotides align to TRBD1. This CDR3 has 14 residues. The V and J ends lost 3 bases and 7 bases, in that order; junction bases with no gene match: 6. Germline V lookup: CDR1 GTSNPN, CDR2 SVGIG (reference sequence). The CDR3 region is CAWREGQPNSPLHF. CDR3 coding DNA: TGTGCCTGGAGGGAGGGACAGCCAAATTCACCCCTCCACTTT.

This clone was observed once. The CDR3 sequence is CASSLFYGIRPSNEQYF. For the CDR3, the DNA is TGTGCCAGCAGTTTATTCTACGGGATAAGGCCCAGTAACGAGCAGTACTTC. The chain is built from TRBV27 and TRBJ2-5, with D perhaps matching TRBD2 (5 bases). The J call is in doubt because the DNA end fits TRBJ2-7 better. The CDR3 consists of 17 residues. Germline V gene data show CDR1 as MNHEY and CDR2 as SMNVEV (reference sequence).

This clone was found a few times. The V gene is TRBV7-9, the J gene TRBJ1-2; D gene uncertain. The CDR3 is 12 residues long. Germline values: CDR1 SEHNR, CDR2 FQNEAQ (reference sequence). Trimming shortened V by 4 bases and J by 4 bases, and 7 bases separated the two germline ends. CDR3 sequence: CASSSTSYGYTF. The CDR3 DNA reads TGTGCCAGCAGCTCTACTAGCTATGGCTACACCTTC. Based on the CDR3 plus reference TRBV7-9 and TRBJ1-2, the full variable domain is DTGVSQNPRHKITKRGQNVTFRCDPISEHNRLYWYRQTLGQGPEFLTYFQNEAQLEKSRLLSDRFSAERPKGSFSTLEIQRTEQGDSAMYLCASSSTSYGYTFGSGTRLTVV.

The chain combines TRBV2 with TRBJ1-2; D remains ambiguous. The CDR3 sequence is 13 residues long. Germline CDR1 is SNHLY and CDR2 is FYNNEI. With 2 bases removed from V and 3 bases from J, the gap between germline ends came to 7 bases. CDR3 in amino acids: CASSETADYGYTF. The CDR3 region has the DNA TGTGCCAGCAGTGAAACGGCAGACTATGGCTACACCTTC.

This rearrangement joins TRBV19 to TRBJ2-7; D is possibly TRBD1 (6 bases). The CDR3 contains 13 residues. From germline, CDR1 is LNHDA and CDR2 SQIVND (reference sequence). Trimming stripped 3 bases from V and 4 bases from J, with 10 bases between. CDR3: CASSMRRGYEQYF. CDR3 nucleotides: TGTGCCAGTAGTATGAGAAGGGGGTACGAGCAGTACTTC.

On this clone: Mismatch with germline at one junction end may stem from a read error. The chain carries TRBV7-9 and TRBJ1-2; D is uncertain. CDR1 is SEHNR and CDR2 is FQNEAQ in the germline V gene (reference sequence). The CDR3 totals 15 residues. The CDR3, as DNA: TGTGCCAGCAGTTTAGGCCTAGGGTCTGAAAATGGCTACACCTTC. It yields the protein CASSLGLGSENGYTF.

The chain employs TRBV2 and TRBJ1-1; D remains unclear. CDR1 and CDR2 from the germline V gene are SNHLY and FYNNEI. The ends were cut back, 3 bases at V and 5 bases at J, with 10 bases in the middle. The CDR3 runs 13 residues. CDR3 sequence (DNA): TGTGCCAGCAGTGACGGACGTGCGACTGAAGCTTTCTTT. This codes for CASSDGRATEAFF.

By share of the sample, this clone is large (0.1 to 1%). The V and J genes are TRBV4-1 and TRBJ1-1; no clear D. CDR1 MGHRA and CDR2 YSYEKL come from the germline V gene. The CDR3 extends over 15 amino acids. V was pared by 4 bases and J by 1 base, with 13 bases between. CDR3 coding DNA: TGCGCCAGCAGCCCTCTAGACTTGTGGAACACTGAAGCTTTCTTT. Encoded protein: CASSPLDLWNTEAFF.

V gene TRBV7-3 combines with J gene TRBJ2-7; D is unclear. There are 14 residues in the CDR3. V was trimmed by 2 bases and J by 9 bases, leaving 17 bases between them. Per germline, CDR1 SGHTA and CDR2 FQGTGA. CDR3: CASSLDSASVGQYF. CDR3 in DNA: TGTGCCAGCAGCTTAGACTCCGCGTCGGTGGGGCAGTACTTC. The full variable domain, rest sourced from reference TRBV7-3 and TRBJ2-7, is GAGVSQTPSNKVTEKGKYVELRCDPISGHTALYWYRQSLGQGPEFLIYFQGTGAADDSGLPNDRFFAVRPEGSVSTLKIQRTERGDSAVYLCASSLDSASVGQYFGPGTRLTVT.

This clone was observed a single time. This rearrangement joins TRBV29-1 to TRBJ1-2; tentatively, D is TRBD1 (5 bases). Germline V CDR1 and CDR2: SQVTM, ANQGSEA. Trimming removed 4 bases from V and 6 bases from J, with 15 bases in between. CDR3 length equals 13 residues. In DNA form, the CDR3 reads TGCAGCGTTGCTTCCAGGGACCTAGATGGCTACACCTTC. This encodes CSVASRDLDGYTF.

This clone was observed a handful of times. The V and J genes are TRBV10-3 and TRBJ2-2; TRBD1 might be the D (6 bases). Trimming removed 3 bases from V and 6 bases from J, with 17 bases in between. The CDR3 spans 16 residues. Germline CDR1 ENHRY, CDR2 SYGVKD. CDR3 nucleotides: TGTGCCATCAGTGACACCAGGGGCCCGGGGCCCGGGGAGCTGTTTTTT. Translating it yields CAISDTRGPGPGELFF.

Notes on this clone: A much larger clone lies a single base off, so this may be a read error. The CDR3 region is CASSVPGNPDTQFF. The CDR3 nucleotides are TGTGCCAGCAGTGTGCCCGGGAACCCTGATACGCAGTTTTTT. The chain joins TRBV25-1 to TRBJ2-3; a possible D gene is TRBD2 (5 bases). The CDR3 covers 14 residues. Germline V gene lookup returns CDR1 MGHDK and CDR2 SYGVNS.